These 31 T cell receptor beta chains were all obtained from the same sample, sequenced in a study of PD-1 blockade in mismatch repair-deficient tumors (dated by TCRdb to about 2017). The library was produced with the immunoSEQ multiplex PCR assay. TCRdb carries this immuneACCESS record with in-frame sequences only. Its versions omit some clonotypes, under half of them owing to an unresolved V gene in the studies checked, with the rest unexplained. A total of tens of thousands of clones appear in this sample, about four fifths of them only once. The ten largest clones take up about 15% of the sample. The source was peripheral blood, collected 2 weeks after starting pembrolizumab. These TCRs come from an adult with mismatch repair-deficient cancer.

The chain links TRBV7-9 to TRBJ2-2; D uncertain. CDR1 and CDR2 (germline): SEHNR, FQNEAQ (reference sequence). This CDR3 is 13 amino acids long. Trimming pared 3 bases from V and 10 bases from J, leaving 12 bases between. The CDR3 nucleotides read TGTGCCAGCAGCTTCGCTTCAGGTCAGGAGCTGTTTTTT. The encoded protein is CASSFASGQELFF. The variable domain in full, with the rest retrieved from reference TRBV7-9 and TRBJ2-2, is DTGVSQNPRHKITKRGQNVTFRCDPISEHNRLYWYRQTLGQGPEFLTYFQNEAQLEKSRLLSDRFSAERPKGSFSTLEIQRTEQGDSAMYLCASSFASGQELFFGEGSRLTVL.

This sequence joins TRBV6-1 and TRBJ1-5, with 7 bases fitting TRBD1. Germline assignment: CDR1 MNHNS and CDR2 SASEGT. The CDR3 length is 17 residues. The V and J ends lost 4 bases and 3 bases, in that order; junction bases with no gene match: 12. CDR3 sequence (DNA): TGTGCCAGCAGTGGATTCGACAGGGAAGGTCACAATCAGCCCCAGCATTTT. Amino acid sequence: CASSGFDREGHNQPQHF.

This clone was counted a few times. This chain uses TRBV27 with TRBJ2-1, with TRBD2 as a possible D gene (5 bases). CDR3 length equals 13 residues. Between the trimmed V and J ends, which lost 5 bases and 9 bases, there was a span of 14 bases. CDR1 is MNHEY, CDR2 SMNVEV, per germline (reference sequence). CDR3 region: CASSATSEGEQFF. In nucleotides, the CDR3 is TGTGCCAGCAGTGCCACTAGTGAGGGTGAGCAGTTCTTC.

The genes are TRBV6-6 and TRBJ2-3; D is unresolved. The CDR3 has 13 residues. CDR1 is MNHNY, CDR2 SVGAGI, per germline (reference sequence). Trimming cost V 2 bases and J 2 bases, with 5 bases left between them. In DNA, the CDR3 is TGTGCCAGCAGTTACATTGCCACAGATACGCAGTATTTT. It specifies CASSYIATDTQYF.

The DNA for the CDR3 is TGTGCCAGCAGCTTAGACCCCTCCGCTTCCACAGATACGCAGTATTTT. Protein sequence: CASSLDPSASTDTQYF. The V and J genes are TRBV11-2 and TRBJ2-3; D unresolved. CDR3 length: 16 amino acids. CDR1 is SGHAT and CDR2 is FQNNGV in the germline V gene. Trimming removed 0 bases from V and 2 bases from J, with 12 bases in between. The full variable domain, completed using reference TRBV11-2 and TRBJ2-3, is EAGVAQSPRYKIIEKRQSVAFWCNPISGHATLYWYQQILGQGPKLLIQFQNNGVVDDSQLPKDRFSAERLKGVDSTLKIQPAKLEDSAVYLCASSLDPSASTDTQYFGPGTRLTVL.

Here the CDR3 DNA reads TGTGCCAGCAGCAAAGTCCCACAGGGGGAAGAGACCCAGTACTTC. It is translated as CASSKVPQGEETQYF. The chain carries TRBV21-1 and TRBJ2-5; the tabulated D call, TRBD1, remains unverified against the DNA. TRBV21-1 is assigned pseudogene status. CDR3 length equals 15 residues.

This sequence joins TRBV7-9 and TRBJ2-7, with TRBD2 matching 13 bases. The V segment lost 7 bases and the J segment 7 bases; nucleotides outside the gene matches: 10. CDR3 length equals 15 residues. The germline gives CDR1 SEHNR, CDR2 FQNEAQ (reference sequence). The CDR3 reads CASTLGLAGEEEQYF. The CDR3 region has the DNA TGTGCCAGCACCCTCGGACTAGCGGGAGAAGAGGAGCAGTACTTC.

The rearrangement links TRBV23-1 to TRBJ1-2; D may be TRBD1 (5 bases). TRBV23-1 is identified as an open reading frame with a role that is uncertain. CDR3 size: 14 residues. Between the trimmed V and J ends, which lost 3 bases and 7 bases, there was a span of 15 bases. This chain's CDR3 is CASSHPWGGSGYTF. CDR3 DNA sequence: TGCGCCAGCAGTCATCCATGGGGCGGGAGTGGCTACACCTTC.

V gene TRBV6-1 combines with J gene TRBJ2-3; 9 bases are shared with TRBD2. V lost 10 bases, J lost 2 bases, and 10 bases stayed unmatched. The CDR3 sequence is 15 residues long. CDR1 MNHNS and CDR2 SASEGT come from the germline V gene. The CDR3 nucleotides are TGTGCCACCAATGGGGCGGGGGGGGACACAGATACGCAGTATTTT. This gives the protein CATNGAGGDTDTQYF.

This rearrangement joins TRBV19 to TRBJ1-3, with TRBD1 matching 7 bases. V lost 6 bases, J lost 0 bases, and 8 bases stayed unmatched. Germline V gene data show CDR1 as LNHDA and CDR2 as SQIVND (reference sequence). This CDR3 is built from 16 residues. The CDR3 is CASRTSTGLSGNTIYF. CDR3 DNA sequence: TGTGCCAGTAGGACGTCGACAGGGCTCTCTGGAAACACCATATATTTT.

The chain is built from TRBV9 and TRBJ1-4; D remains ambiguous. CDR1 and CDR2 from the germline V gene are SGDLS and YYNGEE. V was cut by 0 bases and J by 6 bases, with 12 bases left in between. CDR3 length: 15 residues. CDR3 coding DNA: TGTGCCAGCAGCGTAGGCCCTGCTCCTGATGAAAAACTGTTTTTT. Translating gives CASSVGPAPDEKLFF.

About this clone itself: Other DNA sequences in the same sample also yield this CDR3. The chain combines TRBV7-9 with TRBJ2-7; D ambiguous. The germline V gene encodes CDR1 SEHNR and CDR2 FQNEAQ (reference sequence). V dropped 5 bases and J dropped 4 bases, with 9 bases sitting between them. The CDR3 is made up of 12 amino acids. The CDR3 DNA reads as TGTGCCAGCAGCCGAGACGGATACGAGCAGTACTTC. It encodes CASSRDGYEQYF.

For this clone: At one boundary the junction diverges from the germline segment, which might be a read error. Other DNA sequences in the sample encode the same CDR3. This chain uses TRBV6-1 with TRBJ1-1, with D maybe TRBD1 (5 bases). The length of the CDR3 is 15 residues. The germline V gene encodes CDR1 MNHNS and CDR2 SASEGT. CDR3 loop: CASSISGVKSGEAFF. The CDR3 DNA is TGTGCCAGCAGTATATCGGGGGTAAAATCGGGTGAAGCCTTCTTT.

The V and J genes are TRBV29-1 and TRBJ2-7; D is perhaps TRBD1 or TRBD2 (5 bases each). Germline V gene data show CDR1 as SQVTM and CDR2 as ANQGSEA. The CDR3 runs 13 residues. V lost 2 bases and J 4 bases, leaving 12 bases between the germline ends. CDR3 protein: CSVELPGSYEQYF. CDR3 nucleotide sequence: TGCAGCGTTGAACTCCCAGGGAGTTACGAGCAGTACTTC.

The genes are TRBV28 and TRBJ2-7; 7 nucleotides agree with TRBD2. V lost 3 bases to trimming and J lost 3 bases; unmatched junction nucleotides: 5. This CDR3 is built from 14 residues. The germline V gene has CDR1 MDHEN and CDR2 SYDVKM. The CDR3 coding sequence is TGTGCCAGCAGTTTCCGGGCTAGCGGCTACGAGCAGTACTTC. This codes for CASSFRASGYEQYF. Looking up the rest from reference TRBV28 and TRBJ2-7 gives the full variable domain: DVKVTQSSRYLVKRTGEKVFLECVQDMDHENMFWYRQDPGLGLRLIYFSYDVKMKEKGDIPEGYSVSREKKERFSLILESASTNQTSMYLCASSFRASGYEQYFGPGTRLTVT.

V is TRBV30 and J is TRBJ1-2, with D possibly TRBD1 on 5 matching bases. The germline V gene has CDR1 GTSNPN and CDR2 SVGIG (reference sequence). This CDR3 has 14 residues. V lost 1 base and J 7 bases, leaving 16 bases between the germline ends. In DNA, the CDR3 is TGTGCCTGGAGTGGCAGCCGGGGGGGTGTTGGCTACACCTTC. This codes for CAWSGSRGGVGYTF.

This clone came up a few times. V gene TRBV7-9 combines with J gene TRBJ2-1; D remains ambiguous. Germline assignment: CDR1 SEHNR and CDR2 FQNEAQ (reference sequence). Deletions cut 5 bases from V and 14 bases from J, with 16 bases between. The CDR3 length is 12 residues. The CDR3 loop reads CASSAATSLKFF. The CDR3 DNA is TGTGCCAGCAGCGCAGCTACCTCATTGAAGTTCTTC.

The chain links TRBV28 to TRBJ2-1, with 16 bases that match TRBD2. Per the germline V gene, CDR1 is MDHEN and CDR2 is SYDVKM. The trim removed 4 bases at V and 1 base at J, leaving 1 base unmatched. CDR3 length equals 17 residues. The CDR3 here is CASSSGLAGGSYNEQFF. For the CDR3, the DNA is TGTGCCAGCAGTTCGGGACTAGCGGGAGGGTCCTACAATGAGCAGTTCTTC.

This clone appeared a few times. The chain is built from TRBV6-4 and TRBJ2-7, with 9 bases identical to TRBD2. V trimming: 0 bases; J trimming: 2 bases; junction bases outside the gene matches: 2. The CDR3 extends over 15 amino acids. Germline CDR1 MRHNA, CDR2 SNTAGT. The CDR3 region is CASSDSASGTYEQYF. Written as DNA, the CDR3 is TGTGCCAGCAGTGACTCGGCTAGCGGGACCTACGAGCAGTACTTC.

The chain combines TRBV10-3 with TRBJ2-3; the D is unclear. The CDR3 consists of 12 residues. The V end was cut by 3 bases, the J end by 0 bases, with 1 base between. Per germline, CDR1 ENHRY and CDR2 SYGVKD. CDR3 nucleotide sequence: TGTGCCATCAGTGACAGCACAGATACGCAGTATTTT. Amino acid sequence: CAISDSTDTQYF.

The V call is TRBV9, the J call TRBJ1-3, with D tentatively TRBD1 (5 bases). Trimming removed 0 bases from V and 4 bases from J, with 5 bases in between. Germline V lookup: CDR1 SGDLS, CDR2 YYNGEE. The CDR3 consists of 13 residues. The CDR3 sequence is CASSVGTGNTIYF. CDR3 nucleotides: TGTGCCAGCAGCGTAGGGACAGGAAACACCATATATTTT.

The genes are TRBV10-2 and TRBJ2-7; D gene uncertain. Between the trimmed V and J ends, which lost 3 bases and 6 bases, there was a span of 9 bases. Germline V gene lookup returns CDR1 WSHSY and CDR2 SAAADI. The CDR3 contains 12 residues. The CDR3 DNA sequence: TGCGCCAGCAGTGAAGGCGGATCCGAGCAGTACTTC. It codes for CASSEGGSEQYF.

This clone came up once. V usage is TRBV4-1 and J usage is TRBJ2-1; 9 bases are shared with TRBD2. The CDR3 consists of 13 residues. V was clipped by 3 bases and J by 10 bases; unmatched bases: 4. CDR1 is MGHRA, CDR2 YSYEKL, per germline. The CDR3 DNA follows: TGCGCCAGCAGCCAGGGACTAGCAGCCGAGCAGTTCTTC. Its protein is CASSQGLAAEQFF.

The CDR3: CASRPQGAGNTIYF. As DNA, the CDR3 is TGTGCCAGCAGACCACAGGGGGCTGGAAACACCATATATTTT. This sequence joins TRBV6-5 and TRBJ1-3; 8 bases align to TRBD1. CDR3 length: 14 amino acids. The germline CDR1 and CDR2 sequences are MNHEY and SVGAGI. V lost 6 bases to trimming and J lost 2 bases; unmatched junction nucleotides: 3.

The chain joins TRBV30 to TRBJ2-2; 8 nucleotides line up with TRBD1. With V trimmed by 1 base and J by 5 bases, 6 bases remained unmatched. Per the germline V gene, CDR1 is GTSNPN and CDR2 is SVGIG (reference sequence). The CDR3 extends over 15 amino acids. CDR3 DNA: TGTGCCTGGAGTGGAGTGGGACAGGTTACCGGGGAGCTGTTTTTT. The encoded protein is CAWSGVGQVTGELFF.

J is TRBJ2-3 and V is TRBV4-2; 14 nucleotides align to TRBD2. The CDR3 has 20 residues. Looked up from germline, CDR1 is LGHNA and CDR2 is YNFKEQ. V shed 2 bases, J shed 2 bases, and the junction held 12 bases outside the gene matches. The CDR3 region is CASSQQTGTSGSGATDTQYF. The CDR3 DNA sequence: TGTGCCAGCAGCCAACAAACCGGGACTAGCGGGAGTGGGGCCACAGATACGCAGTATTTT.

CDR3: CASSPQGQVGGNQPQHF. For the CDR3, the DNA is TGTGCCAGCAGCCCACAGGGTCAGGTAGGGGGCAATCAGCCCCAGCATTTT. The V and J genes are TRBV27 and TRBJ1-5; D might be TRBD1 (6 bases). Germline assignment: CDR1 MNHEY and CDR2 SMNVEV (reference sequence). The CDR3 length is 17 residues. V gave up 6 bases and J gave up 2 bases, with 20 bases separating them.

CDR3 amino acids: CASSLGGSGNEQFF. CDR3 in DNA: TGCGCCAGCAGCTTGGGCGGGAGTGGGAATGAGCAGTTCTTC. The J gene is TRBJ2-1, the V gene TRBV5-1; 7 bases fit TRBD2. The germline V gene encodes CDR1 SGHRS and CDR2 YFSETQ. Trimming cost V 0 bases and J 7 bases; bases outside gene matches: 4. The CDR3 loop spans 14 amino acids.

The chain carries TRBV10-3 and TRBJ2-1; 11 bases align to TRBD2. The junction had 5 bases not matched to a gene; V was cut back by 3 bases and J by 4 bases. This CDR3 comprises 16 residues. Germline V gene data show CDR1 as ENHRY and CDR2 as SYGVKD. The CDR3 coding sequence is TGTGCCATCAGTGAACCGGGACTAGCGGCTTACAATGAGCAGTTCTTC. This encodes CAISEPGLAAYNEQFF.

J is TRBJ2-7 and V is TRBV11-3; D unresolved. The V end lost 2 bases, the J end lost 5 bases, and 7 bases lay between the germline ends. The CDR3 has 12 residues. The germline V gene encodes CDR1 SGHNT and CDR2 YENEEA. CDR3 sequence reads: CASSLPKNEQYF. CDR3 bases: TGTGCCAGCAGCTTACCAAAGAACGAGCAGTACTTC.

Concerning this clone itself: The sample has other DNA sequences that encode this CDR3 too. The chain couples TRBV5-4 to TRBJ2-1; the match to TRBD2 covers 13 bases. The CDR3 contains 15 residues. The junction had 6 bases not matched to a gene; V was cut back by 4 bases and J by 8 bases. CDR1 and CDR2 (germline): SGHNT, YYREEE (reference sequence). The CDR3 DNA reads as TGTGCCAGCAGCACTAGCGGGAGGGCATCTGATGAGCAGTTCTTC. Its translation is CASSTSGRASDEQFF.